This T cell receptor (beta chain) was recorded in a study of CD8 T cells in Susac syndrome. Study at large: When blood was collected, patients with Susac syndrome were therapy-naive, were taking corticosteroids, or were receiving intravenous immunoglobulin alone. The study's findings and limits: The CD4+ T cell repertoires from Susac syndrome exhibited no clonal expansion.

cDNA came from roughly 0.47 to 1 ug RNA primed by random hexamers. TCR beta CDR3 was amplified by immunoSEQ covering 54 Vbeta and 13 Jbeta. TCRdb re-called the immunoSEQ multiplex PCR reads with MiXCR, one entry per CDR3 protein. Of under 200,000 distinct CDR3 sequences detected, roughly 94% appear once; the ten largest clones hold roughly 0.11%. On this clonotype: Its antigen is unidentified.

This CDR3 contains 15 residues. Germline V gives CDR1 LNHDA, CDR2 SQIVND (reference sequence). V was clipped by 8 bases and J by 1 base; unmatched bases: 8. V gene TRBV19 combines with J gene TRBJ1-5; the match to TRBD1 covers 7 bases. This clonotype was obtained from a human donor with Susac syndrome. The source material was CD4+ T cells from PBMCs. CDR3 sequence (DNA): TGTGCCAGTGGGAGACAGGGAGGCAGCAATCAGCCCCAGCATTTT. It yields the protein CASGRQGGSNQPQHF.